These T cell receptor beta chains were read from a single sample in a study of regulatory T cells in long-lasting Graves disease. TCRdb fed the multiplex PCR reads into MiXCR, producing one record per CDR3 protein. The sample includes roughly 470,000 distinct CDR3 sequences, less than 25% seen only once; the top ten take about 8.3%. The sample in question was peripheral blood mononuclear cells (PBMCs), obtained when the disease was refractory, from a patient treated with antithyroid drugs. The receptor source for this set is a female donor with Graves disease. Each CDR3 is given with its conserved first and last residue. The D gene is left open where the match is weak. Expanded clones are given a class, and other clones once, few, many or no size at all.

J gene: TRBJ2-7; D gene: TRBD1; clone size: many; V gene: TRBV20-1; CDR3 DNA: TGCAGTGCTGGTGGGGGACAGGGTACTCACGAGCAGTACTTC; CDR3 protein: CSAGGGQGTHEQYF
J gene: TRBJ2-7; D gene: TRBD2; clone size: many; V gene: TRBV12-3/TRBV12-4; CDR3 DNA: TGTGCCAGCAGTTTAGAGCGGGAGGGCTCCTACGAGCAGTACTTC; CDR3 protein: CASSLEREGSYEQYF
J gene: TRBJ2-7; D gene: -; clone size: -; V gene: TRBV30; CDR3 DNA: TGTGCCTGGATCCGAGGATTGGACGAGCAGTACTTC; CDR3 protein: CAWIRGLDEQYF
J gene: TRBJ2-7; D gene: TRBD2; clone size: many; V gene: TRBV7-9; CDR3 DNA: TGTGCCAGCACCCCAAAAGGGAGGGACGACTACGAGCAGTACTTC; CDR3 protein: CASTPKGRDDYEQYF
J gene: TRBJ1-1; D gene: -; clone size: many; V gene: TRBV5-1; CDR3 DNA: TGCGCCAGCAGCGACCCAGGGCGGAACACTGAAGCTTTCTTT; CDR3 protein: CASSDPGRNTEAFF
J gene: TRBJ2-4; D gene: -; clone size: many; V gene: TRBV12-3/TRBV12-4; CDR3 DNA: TGTGCCAGCAGTTTAGCCCCGGGCCCAGGGGACATTCAGTACTTC; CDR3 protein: CASSLAPGPGDIQYF
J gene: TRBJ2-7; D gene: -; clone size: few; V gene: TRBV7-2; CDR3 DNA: TGTGCCAGCAGCTTATACTGGAGCTCCTACGAGCAGTACTTC; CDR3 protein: CASSLYWSSYEQYF
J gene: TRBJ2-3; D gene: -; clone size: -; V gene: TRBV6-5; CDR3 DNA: TGTGCCAGCAGTTACGGGGTCGCAGATACGCAGTATTTT; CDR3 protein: CASSYGVADTQYF
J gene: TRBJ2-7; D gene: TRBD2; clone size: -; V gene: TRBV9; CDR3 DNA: TGTGCCAGCAGCGATCGAGCGGGAGAGAACTCCTACGAGCAGTACTTC; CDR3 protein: CASSDRAGENSYEQYF
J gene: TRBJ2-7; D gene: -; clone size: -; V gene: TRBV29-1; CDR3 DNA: TGCAGCGTTGCACCCCGGTTGGGCTCCTACGAGCAGTACTTC; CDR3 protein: CSVAPRLGSYEQYF
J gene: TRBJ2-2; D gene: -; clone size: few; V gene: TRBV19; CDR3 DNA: TGTGCCAGTAGTATAAGCGGGACCGGGGAGCTGTTTTTT; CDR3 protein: CASSISGTGELFF
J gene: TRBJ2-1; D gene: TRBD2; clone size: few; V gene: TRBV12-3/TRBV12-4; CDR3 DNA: TGTGCCAGCAGCTGGGGGACTAGCACAACCTACAATGAGCAGTTCTTC; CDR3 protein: CASSWGTSTTYNEQFF
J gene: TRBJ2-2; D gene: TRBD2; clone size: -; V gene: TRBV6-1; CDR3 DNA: TGTGCCAGCAGCCCAGAGGGGGCACTAGCGGGAGTGGTCCGGGAGCTGTTTTTT; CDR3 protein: CASSPEGALAGVVRELFF
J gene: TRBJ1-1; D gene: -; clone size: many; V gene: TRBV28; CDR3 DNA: TGTGCCACCGTCCCCCGGCAGCTGGACACTGAAGCTTTCTTT; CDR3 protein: CATVPRQLDTEAFF
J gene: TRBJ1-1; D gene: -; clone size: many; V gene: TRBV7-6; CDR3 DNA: TGTGCCAGCAGCCCCTTACCCGACAACCTGAACACTGAAGCTTTCTTT; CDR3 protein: CASSPLPDNLNTEAFF
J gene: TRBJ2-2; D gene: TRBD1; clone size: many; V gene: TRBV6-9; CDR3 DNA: TGTGCCAGCAGTTTACAGGGGTGGAACACCGGGGAGCTGTTTTTT; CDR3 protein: CASSLQGWNTGELFF
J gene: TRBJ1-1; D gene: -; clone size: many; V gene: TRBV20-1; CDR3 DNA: TGCAGTGCTCCCGGGGGGGTGAACACTGAAGCTTTCTTT; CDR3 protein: CSAPGGVNTEAFF
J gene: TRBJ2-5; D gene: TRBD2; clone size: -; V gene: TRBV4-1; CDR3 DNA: TGCGCCAGCAGTACAATTTGGGGTGGGACTAACCTCCAAGAGACCCAGTACTTC; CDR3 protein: CASSTIWGGTNLQETQYF
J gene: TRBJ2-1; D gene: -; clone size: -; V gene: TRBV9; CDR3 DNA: TGTGCCAGCGGAACGGGAGCCTACAATGAGCAGTTCTTC; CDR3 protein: CASGTGAYNEQFF
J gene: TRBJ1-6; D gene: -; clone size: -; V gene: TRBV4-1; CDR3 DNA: TGCGCCAGCAGCCAAGGCGCGACCGGACAGTACAATTCACCCCTCCACTTT; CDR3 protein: CASSQGATGQYNSPLHF
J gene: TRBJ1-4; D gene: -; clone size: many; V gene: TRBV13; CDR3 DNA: TGTGCCAGCAGAAGGGGCGGAACTAATGAAAAACTGTTTTTT; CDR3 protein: CASRRGGTNEKLFF
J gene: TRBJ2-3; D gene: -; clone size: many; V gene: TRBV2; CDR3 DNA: TGTGCCAGCAGACTCATCACAGATACGCAGTATTTT; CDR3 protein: CASRLITDTQYF
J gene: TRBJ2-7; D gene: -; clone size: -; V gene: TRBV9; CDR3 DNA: TGTGCCAGCAGCGAGGGACTACAGGGGTACGAGCAGTACTTC; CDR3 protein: CASSEGLQGYEQYF
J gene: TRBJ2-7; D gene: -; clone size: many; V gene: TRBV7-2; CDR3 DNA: TGTGCCAGCAGCCCCCCACAGCACTCGGGAGAGCAGTACTTC; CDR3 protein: CASSPPQHSGEQYF
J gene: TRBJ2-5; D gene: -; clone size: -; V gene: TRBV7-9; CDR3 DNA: TGTGCCAGCAGCTTAGCAATAGAAGAGACCCAGTACTTC; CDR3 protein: CASSLAIEETQYF
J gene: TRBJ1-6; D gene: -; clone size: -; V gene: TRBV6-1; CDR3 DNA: TGTGCCAGCAGTGAGATTTTAAGCACGACCCTCCACTTT; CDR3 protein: CASSEILSTTLHF
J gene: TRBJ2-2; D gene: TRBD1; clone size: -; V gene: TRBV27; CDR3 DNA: TGTGCCAGCAGTTTAATCCAGGGGGCACCCAGGGGGAACACCGGGGAGCTGTTTTTT; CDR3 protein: CASSLIQGAPRGNTGELFF
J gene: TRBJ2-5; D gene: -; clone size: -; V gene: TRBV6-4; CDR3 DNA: TGTGCCAGCACCGACAGTTACGAGACCCAGTACTTC; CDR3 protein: CASTDSYETQYF
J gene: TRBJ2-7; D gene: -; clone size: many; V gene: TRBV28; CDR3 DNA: TGTGCCAGCACACGGACTACCTCCTACGAGCAGTACTTC; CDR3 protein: CASTRTTSYEQYF
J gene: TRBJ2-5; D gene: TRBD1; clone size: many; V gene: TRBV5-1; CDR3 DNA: TGTGCCAGCAGCTTAAGGGAGACAGGGAAAGAGACCCAGTACTTC; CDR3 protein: CASSLRETGKETQYF
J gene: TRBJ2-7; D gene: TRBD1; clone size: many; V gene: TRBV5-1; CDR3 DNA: TGCGCCAGCAGCTCACCGGGACAGGCAATCTACGAGCAGTACTTC; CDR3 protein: CASSSPGQAIYEQYF
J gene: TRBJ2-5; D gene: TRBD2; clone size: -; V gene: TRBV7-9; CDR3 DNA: TGTGCCAGCAGCGGCGGGGTTACTAGCGGGAAAGGTGAGACCCAGTACTTC; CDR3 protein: CASSGGVTSGKGETQYF
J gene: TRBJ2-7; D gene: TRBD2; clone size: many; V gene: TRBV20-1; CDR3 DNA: TGCAGTGCACTAGCGGGAGGGGCCTACGAGCAGTACTTC; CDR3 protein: CSALAGGAYEQYF
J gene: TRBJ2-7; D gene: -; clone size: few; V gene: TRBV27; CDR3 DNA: TGTGCCAGCAGTTTAAGTCGTCCGGGGGAAGGTTACGAGCAGTACTTC; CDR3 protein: CASSLSRPGEGYEQYF
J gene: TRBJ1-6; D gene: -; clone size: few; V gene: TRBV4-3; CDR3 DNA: TGCGCCAGCAGCCATACGGGAACTAATTCACCCCTCCACTTT; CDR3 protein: CASSHTGTNSPLHF
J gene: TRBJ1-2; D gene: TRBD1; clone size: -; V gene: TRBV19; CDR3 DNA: TGTGCCAGTAGCGGGGACAGGGTTTATTTCGACGGCTACACCTTC; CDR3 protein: CASSGDRVYFDGYTF
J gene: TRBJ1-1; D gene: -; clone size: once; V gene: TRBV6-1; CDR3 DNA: TGTGCCAGCAATGGACAGCCACTGAACACTGAAGCTTTCTTT; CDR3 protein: CASNGQPLNTEAFF